This entry is about one T cell receptor (beta chain). What it binds is not known. All TCR cDNA molecules were individually tagged with a unique molecular identifier. TCRdb itself ran the 5' RACE reads through MiXCR, one entry per CDR3 protein. This repertoire shows some 80,000 distinct CDR3 sequences, around 7.3% found once; its top ten account for roughly 7%. These data originate in a study of spatial heterogeneity in lung cancer. Whole-study results and caveats: At resection, ubiquitous expanded tumor TCRs appeared in blood more than at follow-up.

The germline CDR1 and CDR2 sequences are MGHRA and YSYEKL. CDR3 length: 17 amino acids. With 0 bases removed from V and 9 bases from J, the gap between germline ends came to 21 bases. Documented time point: sample taken at primary tumor resection. 72 TRACERx patients with early, untreated non-small cell lung cancer donated samples. The receptor was derived from a male donor with early-stage non-small cell lung cancer. This chain uses TRBV4-1 with TRBJ1-5; D gene ambiguous. This specimen consisted of PBMCs, obtained at surgery. CDR3 region: CASSQEGPPSVGVPQHF. In DNA form, the CDR3 reads TGCGCCAGCAGCCAAGAGGGCCCCCCTTCGGTGGGAGTGCCCCAGCATTTT.